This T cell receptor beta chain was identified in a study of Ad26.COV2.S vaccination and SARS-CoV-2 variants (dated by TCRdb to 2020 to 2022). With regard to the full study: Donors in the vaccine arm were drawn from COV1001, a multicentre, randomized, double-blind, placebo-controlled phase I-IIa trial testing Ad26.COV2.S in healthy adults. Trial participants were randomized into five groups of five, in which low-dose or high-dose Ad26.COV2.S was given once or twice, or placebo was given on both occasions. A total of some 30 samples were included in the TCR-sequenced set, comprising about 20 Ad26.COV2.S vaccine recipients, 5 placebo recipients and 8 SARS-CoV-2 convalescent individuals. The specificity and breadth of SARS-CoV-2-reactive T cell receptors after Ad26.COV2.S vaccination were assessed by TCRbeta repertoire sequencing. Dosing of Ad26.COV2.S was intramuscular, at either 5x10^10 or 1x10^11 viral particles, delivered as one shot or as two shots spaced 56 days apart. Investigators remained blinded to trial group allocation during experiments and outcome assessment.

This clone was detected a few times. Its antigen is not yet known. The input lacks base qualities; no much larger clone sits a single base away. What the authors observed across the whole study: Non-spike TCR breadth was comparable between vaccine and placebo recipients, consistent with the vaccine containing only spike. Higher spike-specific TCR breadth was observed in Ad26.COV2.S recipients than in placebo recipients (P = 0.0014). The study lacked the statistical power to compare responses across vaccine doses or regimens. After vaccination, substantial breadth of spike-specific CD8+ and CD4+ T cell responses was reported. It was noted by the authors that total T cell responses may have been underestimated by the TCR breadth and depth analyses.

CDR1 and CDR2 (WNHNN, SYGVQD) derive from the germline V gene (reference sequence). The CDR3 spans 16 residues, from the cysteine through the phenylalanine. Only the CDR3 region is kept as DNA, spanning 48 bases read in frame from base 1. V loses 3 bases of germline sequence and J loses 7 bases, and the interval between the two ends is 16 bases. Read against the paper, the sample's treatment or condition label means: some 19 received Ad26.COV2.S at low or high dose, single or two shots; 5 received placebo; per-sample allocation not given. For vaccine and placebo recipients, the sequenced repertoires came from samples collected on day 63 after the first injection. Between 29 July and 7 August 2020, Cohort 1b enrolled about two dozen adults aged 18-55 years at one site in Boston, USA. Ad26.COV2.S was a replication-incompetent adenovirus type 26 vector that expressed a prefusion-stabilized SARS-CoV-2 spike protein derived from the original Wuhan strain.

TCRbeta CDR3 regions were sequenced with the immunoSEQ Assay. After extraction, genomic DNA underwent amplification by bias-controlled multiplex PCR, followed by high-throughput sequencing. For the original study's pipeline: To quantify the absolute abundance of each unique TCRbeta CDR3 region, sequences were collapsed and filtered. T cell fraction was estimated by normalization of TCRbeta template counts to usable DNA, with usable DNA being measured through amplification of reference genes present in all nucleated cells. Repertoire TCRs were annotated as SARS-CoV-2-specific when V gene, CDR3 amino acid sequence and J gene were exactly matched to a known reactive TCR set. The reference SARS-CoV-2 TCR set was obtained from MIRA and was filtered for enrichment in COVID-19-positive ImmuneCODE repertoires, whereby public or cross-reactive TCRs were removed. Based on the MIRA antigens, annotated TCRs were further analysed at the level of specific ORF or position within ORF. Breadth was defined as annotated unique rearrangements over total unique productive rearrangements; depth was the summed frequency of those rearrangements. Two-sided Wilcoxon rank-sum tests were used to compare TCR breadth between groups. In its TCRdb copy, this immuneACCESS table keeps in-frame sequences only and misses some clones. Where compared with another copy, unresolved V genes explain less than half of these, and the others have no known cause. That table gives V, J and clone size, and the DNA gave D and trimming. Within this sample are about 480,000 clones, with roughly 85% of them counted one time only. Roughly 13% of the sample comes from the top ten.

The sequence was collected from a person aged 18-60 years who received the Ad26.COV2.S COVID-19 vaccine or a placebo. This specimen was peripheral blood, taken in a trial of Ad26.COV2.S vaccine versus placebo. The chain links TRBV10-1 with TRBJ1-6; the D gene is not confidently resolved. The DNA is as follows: TGCGCCAGCAGTGAATCCCGATTGGCAGAGAATTCACCCCTCCACTTT. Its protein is CASSESRLAENSPLHF.